Listed below are T cell receptor beta chains from one sample, sequenced in a study of T cell responses to AZD1222 COVID-19 vaccine. The data were produced by immunoSEQ multiplex PCR, yet TCRdb's version contains in-frame clones alone and is incomplete. Of some 150,000 clones listed, about 93% are singletons. This sample comprised peripheral blood, obtained on day 0 of AZD1222 vaccination. Source of these receptors: an adult in good health. CDR3s include the opening cysteine and the closing phenylalanine or tryptophan. A D gene is named only where the DNA matches it firmly. Clone sizes are given selectively: once, few, many, or a class where the clone is expanded.

V gene,J gene,D gene,clone size,CDR3 DNA,CDR3 protein
TRBV28,TRBJ2-1,TRBD2,-,TGTGCCAGCAGTATAAGGAGGCAACTAGCGGGAGGGATAGATGAGCAGTTCTTC,CASSIRRQLAGGIDEQFF
TRBV19,TRBJ2-1,-,-,TGTGCCAGCAACTCCCCAGGGGCGGTAGTCAATGAGCAGTTCTTC,CASNSPGAVVNEQFF
TRBV19,TRBJ1-5,-,-,TGTGCCAGTAGCCTTCCGAGGGGGGGTCTCGATCAGCCCCAGCATTTT,CASSLPRGGLDQPQHF
TRBV5-4,TRBJ2-3,-,-,TGTGCCAGCAGCTTGGGGGACTGGGACACAGATACGCAGTATTTT,CASSLGDWDTDTQYF
TRBV12-5,TRBJ2-5,-,-,TGTGCTAGTGGTTTTGGTCCGGAGACCCAGTACTTC,CASGFGPETQYF
TRBV27,TRBJ1-1,-,once,TGTGCCAGCAGTTTATGGGGGGGTCGGGGTGTAGGGAACACTGAAGCTTTCTTT,CASSLWGGRGVGNTEAFF
TRBV28,TRBJ1-1,-,-,TGTGCCAGCAGTTTGCCCCTCAGGACTCAAGAAGCTTTCTTT,CASSLPLRTQEAFF
TRBV2,TRBJ2-7,TRBD2,-,TGTGCCAGCAGGGGTTGGGACTATTCTCCCGAGCAGTACTTC,CASRGWDYSPEQYF
TRBV5-8,TRBJ2-2,-,few,TGTGCCAGCATACAGGGAAACAGCAACACCGGGGAGCTGTTTTTT,CASIQGNSNTGELFF
TRBV11-2,TRBJ2-5,TRBD2,-,TGTGCCAGCAGGGTCGCTAGCGGCCAGAGCAGAGAGACCCAGTACTTC,CASRVASGQSRETQYF
TRBV19,TRBJ2-5,TRBD2,-,TGTGCCAGTAGTATTTTCCTAGCGGGGGACCAAGAGACCCAGTACTTC,CASSIFLAGDQETQYF
TRBV11-2,TRBJ2-3,TRBD2,-,TGTGCCAGCAGCGGGATCCGGGACTACACAGATACGCAGTATTTT,CASSGIRDYTDTQYF
TRBV9,TRBJ1-1,-,-,TGTGCCAGCAGCGTAGTTGGGGGGGCTAGGACTGAAGCTTTCTTT,CASSVVGGARTEAFF
TRBV29-1,TRBJ1-1,TRBD1,-,TGCAGCGCCGGGACAGCGAACACTGAAGCTTTCTTT,CSAGTANTEAFF
TRBV7-8,TRBJ1-2,-,-,TGTGCCAGCAGCTTAGAAGGGTTTACTAACTATGGCTACACCTTC,CASSLEGFTNYGYTF
TRBV5-8,TRBJ1-1,-,-,TGTGCCAGCAGCTACGGCAGGGCCACTGAAGCTTTCTTT,CASSYGRATEAFF
TRBV7-8,TRBJ1-6,TRBD1,-,TGTGCCAGCAGCACCCGACAGGGGGCGACTACCTACTCACCCCTCCACTTT,CASSTRQGATTYSPLHF
TRBV4-2,TRBJ2-7,-,once,TGTGCCAGCAGCCAAGAACTCAGGGATGAAGAGCAGTACTTC,CASSQELRDEEQYF
TRBV28,TRBJ1-1,-,-,TGTGCCAGCATTCCCGCCTGGAACACTGAAGCTTTCTTT,CASIPAWNTEAFF
TRBV18,TRBJ1-3,-,-,TGTGCCAGCTCACCACGGACCCCCAGGCACTCTGGAAACACCATATATTTT,CASSPRTPRHSGNTIYF
TRBV4-1,TRBJ1-1,TRBD1,once,TGCGCCAGCAGCCAGACAGGGGGCGAAGCTTTCTTT,CASSQTGGEAFF
TRBV5-4,TRBJ2-1,-,-,TGTGCCAGCAGCAGTGTGATAGGGCGGTTTATGAGTAAGCAGTTCTTC,CASSSVIGRFMSKQFF
TRBV5-1,TRBJ2-5,TRBD2,-,TGCGCCAGCAGCGAGAGACCGGCGGGAGTACCGCAAGAGACCCAGTACTTC,CASSERPAGVPQETQYF
TRBV27,TRBJ1-5,-,few,TGTGCCAGCAGTTGGCGGCCCGATCAGCCCCAGCATTTT,CASSWRPDQPQHF
TRBV15,TRBJ2-7,-,-,TGTGCCACCAGCAGAGATCTAGCCTACGAGCAGTACTTC,CATSRDLAYEQYF
TRBV6-5,TRBJ2-5,-,-,TGTGCCACCCGGGTCGTGGAGACCCAGTACTTC,CATRVVETQYF
TRBV30,TRBJ1-2,-,-,TGTGCCGTAGGGGAAGGCGGAGGCTACACCTTC,CAVGEGGGYTF
TRBV5-1,TRBJ2-7,-,-,TGCGCCAGCAGCCACGGGACTTCCTACGAGCAGTACTTC,CASSHGTSYEQYF
TRBV19,TRBJ1-5,TRBD1,-,TGTGCCAGTAGTCCTTGGACAGGGGGAGGCAATCAGCCCCAGCATTTT,CASSPWTGGGNQPQHF
TRBV19,TRBJ1-5,-,-,TGTGCCAGTAGTCCCGACGGTTATAGCAATCAGCCCCAGCATTTT,CASSPDGYSNQPQHF
TRBV4-3,TRBJ1-4,-,once,TGCGCCAGCAGCCTATGGAGAGGCCTAGATAATGAAAAACTGTTTTTT,CASSLWRGLDNEKLFF
TRBV6-5,TRBJ2-7,TRBD1,-,TGTGCCTTTAGGACAGGGCGGAGAGAGCAGTACTTC,CAFRTGRREQYF